This T cell receptor (beta chain) came from a study of blood T cell repertoires in COVID-19. Study information: The United States, Italy and Spain supplied acute and convalescent COVID-19 samples. Sample material is recorded as cDNA or gDNA derived from T cells, B-cell-depleted T cells, or PBMCs.

The V end was cut by 4 bases, the J end by 6 bases, with 9 bases between. CDR3 length equals 12 residues. Germline-derived CDR1 and CDR2 are LNHNV and YYDKDF (reference sequence). TCRdb's copy holds only in-frame clones and misses some; the assay was immunoSEQ multiplex PCR. The repertoire holds about 320,000 clones, with over 85% as singletons. The genes are TRBV15 and TRBJ1-1; a possible D gene is TRBD1 (6 bases). This TCR was recovered from a man aged 55 to 70 who had recovered from COVID-19. Source material: PBMCs or T cells enriched from blood (not recorded which). The CDR3 loop reads CATSIQGSEAFF. The CDR3 DNA is TGTGCCACCAGCATACAGGGTTCTGAAGCTTTCTTT.